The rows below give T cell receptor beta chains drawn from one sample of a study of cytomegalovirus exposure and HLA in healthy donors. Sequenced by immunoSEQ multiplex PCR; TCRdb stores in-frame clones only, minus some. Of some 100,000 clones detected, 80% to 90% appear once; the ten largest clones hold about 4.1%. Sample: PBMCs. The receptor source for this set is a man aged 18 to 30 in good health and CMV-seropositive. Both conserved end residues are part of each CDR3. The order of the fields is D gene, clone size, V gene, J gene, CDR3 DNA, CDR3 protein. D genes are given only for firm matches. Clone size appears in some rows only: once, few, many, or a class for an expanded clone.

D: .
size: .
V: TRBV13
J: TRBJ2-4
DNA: TGTGCCAGCAGCTTATTGAACCCTGAGGCCAAAAACATTCAGTACTTC
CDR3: CASSLLNPEAKNIQYF

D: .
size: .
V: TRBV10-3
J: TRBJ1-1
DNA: TGTGCCATCAGTGAGTATAAGACTGCAGAAGCTTTCTTT
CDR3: CAISEYKTAEAFF

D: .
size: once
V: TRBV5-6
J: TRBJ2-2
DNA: TGTGCCAGCAGCGAGGGTCCGAACACCGGGGAGCTGTTTTTT
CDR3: CASSEGPNTGELFF

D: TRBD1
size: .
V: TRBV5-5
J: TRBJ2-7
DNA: TGTGCCAGCAGCTCTGCCGGGACAGGGGCTATCATCGAGCAGTACTTC
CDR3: CASSSAGTGAIIEQYF

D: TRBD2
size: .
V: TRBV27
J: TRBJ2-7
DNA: TGTGCCAGCAGTTTAGCGGGGGGGATCTACGAGCAGTACTTC
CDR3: CASSLAGGIYEQYF

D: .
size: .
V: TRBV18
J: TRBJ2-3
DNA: TGTGCCAGCTCACCGGTACAGTCTTCAGATACGCAGTATTTT
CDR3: CASSPVQSSDTQYF

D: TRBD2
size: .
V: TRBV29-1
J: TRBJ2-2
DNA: TGCAGCGTTCAAGGGGTCGGTAGCGGGGGGGTGAACACCGGGGAGCTGTTTTTT
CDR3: CSVQGVGSGGVNTGELFF

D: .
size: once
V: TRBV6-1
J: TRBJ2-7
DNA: TGTGCCAGCAGTCCGCAGGGCCACGAGCAGTACTTC
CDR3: CASSPQGHEQYF

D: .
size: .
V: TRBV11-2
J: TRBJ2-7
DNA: TGTGCCAGCAGCGCGCCTAGCTACGAGCAGTACTTC
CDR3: CASSAPSYEQYF

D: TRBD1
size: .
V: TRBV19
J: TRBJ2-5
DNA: TGTGCCAGTAGTAGGGGTCTAAGGGACAGGGAAGAGACCCAGTACTTC
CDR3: CASSRGLRDREETQYF

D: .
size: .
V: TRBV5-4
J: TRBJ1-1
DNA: TGTGCCAGCAGCCGAGACAGCGTCGAAGCTTTCTTT
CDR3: CASSRDSVEAFF

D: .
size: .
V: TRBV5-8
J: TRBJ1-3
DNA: TGTGCCAGCAGCCCACAGGGTCTCTCTGGAAACACCATATATTTT
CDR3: CASSPQGLSGNTIYF

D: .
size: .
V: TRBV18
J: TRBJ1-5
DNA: TGTGCCAGCTCGCGAGGGCCAGTCATCAGCCCCCAGCATTTT
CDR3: CASSRGPVISPQHF

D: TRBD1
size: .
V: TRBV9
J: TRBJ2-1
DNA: TGTGCCAGCAGCGTAGAGGACAGGGGGCTTGGTGAGCAGTTCTTC
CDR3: CASSVEDRGLGEQFF

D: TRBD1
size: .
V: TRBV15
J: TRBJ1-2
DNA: TGTGCCACCAGCAGAGATTACGGACAGGATTTCGGTTTTGGCTACACCTTC
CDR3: CATSRDYGQDFGFGYTF

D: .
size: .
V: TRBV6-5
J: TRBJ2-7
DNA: TGTGCCAGCAGTTATACCATCGGTCGCGAGCAGTACTTC
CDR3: CASSYTIGREQYF

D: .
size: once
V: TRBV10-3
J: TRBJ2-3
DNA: TGTGCCATCAGAATAGTGGGAGTGGACACAGATACGCAGTATTTT
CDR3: CAIRIVGVDTDTQYF

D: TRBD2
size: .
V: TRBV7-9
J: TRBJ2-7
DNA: TGTGCCAGCAGCCATGGACTAGCGGGGGGAAATACCTACGAGCAGTACTTC
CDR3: CASSHGLAGGNTYEQYF

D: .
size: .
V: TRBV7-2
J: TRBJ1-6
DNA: TGTGCCAGCAGCATAAACAGTAATAATTCACCCCTCCACTTT
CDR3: CASSINSNNSPLHF

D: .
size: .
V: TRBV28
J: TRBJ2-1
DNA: TGTGCCAGCAGTTTATCAGGGCGTGAGCAGTTCTTC
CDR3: CASSLSGREQFF

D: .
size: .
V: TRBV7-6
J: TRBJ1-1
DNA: TGTGCCAGCAGCAGTGGACAGTTTAACACTGAAGCTTTCTTT
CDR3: CASSSGQFNTEAFF

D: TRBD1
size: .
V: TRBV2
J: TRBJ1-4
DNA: TGTGCCAGCAGTGATGGACAGGGTTACGATGAAAAACTGTTTTTT
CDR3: CASSDGQGYDEKLFF

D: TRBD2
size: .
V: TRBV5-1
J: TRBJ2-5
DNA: TGCGCCAGCAGCCTGCGTCCCGGGACTAGCGGGGGTAAAGAGACCCAGTACTTC
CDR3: CASSLRPGTSGGKETQYF

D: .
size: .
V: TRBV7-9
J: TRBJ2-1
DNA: TGTGCCAGCAGCTTCGGACAGAACAATGAGCAGTTCTTC
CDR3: CASSFGQNNEQFF

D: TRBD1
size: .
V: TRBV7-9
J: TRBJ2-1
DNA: TGTGCCAGCAGCTTACAGGGGGCTGGCAATGAGCAGTTCTTC
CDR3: CASSLQGAGNEQFF

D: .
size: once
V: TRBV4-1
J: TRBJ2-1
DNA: TGCGCCAGCAGCCAAGTTGCGGACTCCTACAATGAGCAGTTCTTC
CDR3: CASSQVADSYNEQFF

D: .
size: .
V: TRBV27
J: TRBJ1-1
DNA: TGTGCCAGCAGCCTTACAGCGAACACTGAAGCTTTCTTT
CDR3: CASSLTANTEAFF

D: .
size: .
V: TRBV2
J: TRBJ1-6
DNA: TGTGCCAGCAGGACTCCGATTTTGGGGAGGGAAAGTGACTCACCCCTCCACTTT
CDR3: CASRTPILGRESDSPLHF

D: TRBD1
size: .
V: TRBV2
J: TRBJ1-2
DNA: TGTGCCAGCGAACAGGGGGTAGGCTATGGCTACACCTTC
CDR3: CASEQGVGYGYTF

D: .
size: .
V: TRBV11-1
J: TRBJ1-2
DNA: TGTGCCAGCAGCTCGTCAGCAGGGCGCTATGGCTACACCTTC
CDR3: CASSSSAGRYGYTF

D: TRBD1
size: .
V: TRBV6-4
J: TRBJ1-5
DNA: TGTGCCAGCAGTGACTCCCCAAGGACAGGCCAGCCCCAGCATTTT
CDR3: CASSDSPRTGQPQHF

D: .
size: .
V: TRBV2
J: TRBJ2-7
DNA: TGTGCCAGCAGCGTCCAGGTACTCTACGAGCAGTACTTC
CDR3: CASSVQVLYEQYF

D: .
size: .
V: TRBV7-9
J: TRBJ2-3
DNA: TGTGCCAGCTGGAGCGACAGGGACTCATATACAGATACGCAGTATTTT
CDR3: CASWSDRDSYTDTQYF

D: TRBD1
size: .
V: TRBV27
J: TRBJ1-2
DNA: TGTGCCAGCGCCCTTTCCGGGACAGCTAACTATGGCTACACCTTC
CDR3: CASALSGTANYGYTF

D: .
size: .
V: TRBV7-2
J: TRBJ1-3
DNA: TGTGCCAGCAGCTGGGGGGGCGAGGGCTCCGGAAACACCATATATTTT
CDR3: CASSWGGEGSGNTIYF

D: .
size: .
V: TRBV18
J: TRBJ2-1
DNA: TGTGCCAGCTCACCACCGGGGGGTGAGCAGTTCTTC
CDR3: CASSPPGGEQFF

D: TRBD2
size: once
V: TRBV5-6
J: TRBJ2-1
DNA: TGTGCCAGCAGCTATGGACTAGCGGGTTCCAGCTCCTACAATGAGCAGTTCTTC
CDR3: CASSYGLAGSSSYNEQFF

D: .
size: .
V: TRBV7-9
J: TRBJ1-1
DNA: TGTGCCAGCAGCTTAGTGGGTGGACGGAGGAGGGACACTGAAGCTTTCTTT
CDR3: CASSLVGGRRRDTEAFF

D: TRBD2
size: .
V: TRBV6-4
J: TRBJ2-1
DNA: TGTGCCAGCAGCGGAAGCGGGGGCCATTACAATGAGCAGTTCTTC
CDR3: CASSGSGGHYNEQFF

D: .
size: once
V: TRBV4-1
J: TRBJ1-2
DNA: TGCGCCAGCAGCCCGTGGGGGGGTACTAACTATGGCTACACCTTC
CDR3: CASSPWGGTNYGYTF

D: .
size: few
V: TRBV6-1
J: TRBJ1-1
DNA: TGTGCCACCCTTGAAGCTTTCTTT
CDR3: CATLEAFF

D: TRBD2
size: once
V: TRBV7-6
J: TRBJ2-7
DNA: TGTGCCAGCAGCCCAGGGGCATCGGCTAGCGGGGGGTCCTACGAGCAGTACTTC
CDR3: CASSPGASASGGSYEQYF

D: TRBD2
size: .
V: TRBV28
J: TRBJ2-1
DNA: TGTGCCAGCAGTTCCCTGGGGAGGGACAATGAGCAGTTCTTC
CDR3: CASSSLGRDNEQFF

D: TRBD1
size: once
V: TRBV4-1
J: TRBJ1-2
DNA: TGCGCCAGCAGCCAAGGTCGACAGGGGAACTATGGCTACACCTTC
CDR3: CASSQGRQGNYGYTF

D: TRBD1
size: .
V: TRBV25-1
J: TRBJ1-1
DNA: TGTGCCAGCAGTAACCGCCGGACAGGGGGCGCGATCGGAGCTTTCTTT
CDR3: CASSNRRTGGAIGAFF

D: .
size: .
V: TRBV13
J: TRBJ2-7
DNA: TGTGCCAGCAGCTCAGGACACTACGAGCAGTACTTC
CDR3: CASSSGHYEQYF

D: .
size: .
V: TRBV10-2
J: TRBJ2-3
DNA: TGCGCCAGCGAGGTTGAGGGTTCCACAGATACGCAGTATTTT
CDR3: CASEVEGSTDTQYF

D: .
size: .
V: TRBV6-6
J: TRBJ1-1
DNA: TGTGCCTGCTATGCAAACACTGAAGCTTTCTTT
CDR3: CACYANTEAFF

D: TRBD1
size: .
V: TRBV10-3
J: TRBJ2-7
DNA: TGTGCCATCAGTGAGTCGAGACAGGGGTCGCCCGAGCAGTACTTC
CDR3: CAISESRQGSPEQYF

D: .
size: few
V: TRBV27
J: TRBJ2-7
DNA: TGTGCCAGCAGTTTCAGCGGCGAGCAGTACTTC
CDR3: CASSFSGEQYF

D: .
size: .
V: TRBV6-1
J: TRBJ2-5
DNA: TGTGCCACCCAGGTAGTCGTTTCTACCCAAGAGACCCAGTACTTC
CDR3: CATQVVVSTQETQYF

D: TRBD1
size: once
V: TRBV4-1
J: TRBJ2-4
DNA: TGCGCCAGCAGTCCAGAACAGGGGTTTAGAGCCAAAAACATTCAGTACTTC
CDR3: CASSPEQGFRAKNIQYF

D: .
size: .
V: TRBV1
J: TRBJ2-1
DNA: TGCACCAGCAGCCAAGGATACCCCCGGGACAGGGCTGGCAATGAGCAGTTCTTC
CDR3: CTSSQGYPRDRAGNEQFF